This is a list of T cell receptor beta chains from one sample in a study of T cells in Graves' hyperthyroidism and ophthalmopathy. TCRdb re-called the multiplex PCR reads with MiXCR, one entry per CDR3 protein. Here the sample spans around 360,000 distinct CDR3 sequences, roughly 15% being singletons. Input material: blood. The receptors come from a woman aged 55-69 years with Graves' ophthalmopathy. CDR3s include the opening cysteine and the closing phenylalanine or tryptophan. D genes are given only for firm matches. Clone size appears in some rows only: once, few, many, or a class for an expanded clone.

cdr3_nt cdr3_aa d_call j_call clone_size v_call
TGTGCCAGCAGGGGGACAGGGGGCCATGAGACCCAGTACTTC CASRGTGGHETQYF TRBD1 TRBJ2-5 many TRBV2
TGTGCCAGCAGCTTAGGACAGGGGGACTCCTACGAGCAGTACTTC CASSLGQGDSYEQYF TRBD1 TRBJ2-7 many TRBV5-4
TGTGCCAGCAGTTACGGGGACGGACCCTACGAGCAGTACTTC CASSYGDGPYEQYF . TRBJ2-7 many TRBV6-6
TGCAGTGCTCCTCTAAGGGGAAGGGCCGATGGCTACACCTTC CSAPLRGRADGYTF . TRBJ1-2 . TRBV20-1
TGTGCCAGCAGTCCCACAGGGGGTGCAATAGATACGCAGTATTTT CASSPTGGAIDTQYF TRBD1 TRBJ2-3 many TRBV28
TGTGCCATCAGTGAGTCGACAGGGGCAACTTTCTTT CAISESTGATFF TRBD1 TRBJ1-1 many TRBV10-3
TGTGCCAGCAGCTTAGCGGCGGGGGCGGACACTGAAGCTTTCTTT CASSLAAGADTEAFF . TRBJ1-1 many TRBV7-9
TGTGCCAGCAGTTCACAGGGTTCCCTCAACACTGAAGCTTTCTTT CASSSQGSLNTEAFF . TRBJ1-1 . TRBV6-1
TGCGCCAGCAGCCAACAGGTCGGAGACTATGGCTACACCTTC CASSQQVGDYGYTF . TRBJ1-2 many TRBV5-1
TGTGCCAGCAGTTTGAGTTCTAGCGGAACCTACGAGCAGTACTTC CASSLSSSGTYEQYF TRBD2 TRBJ2-7 many TRBV28